Shown below are 2 T cell receptor beta chains from a single sample sequenced in a study of cytomegalovirus exposure and HLA in healthy donors. Vbeta (60) and Jbeta (13) primers were used in the PCR. TCRdb keeps only in-frame clones here, not all; method: immunoSEQ multiplex PCR. Here the sample spans around 170,000 clones, about 82% being singletons. Sequencing used PBMCs. Every receptor here comes from a young man in good health and CMV-seronegative.

The rearrangement links TRBV4-2 to TRBJ2-7, with 8 bases aligning to TRBD2. The CDR3 totals 15 residues. V lost 4 bases, J lost 4 bases, and 9 bases stayed unmatched. The germline CDR1 and CDR2 sequences are LGHNA and YNFKEQ. In DNA form, the CDR3 reads TGTGCCAGCAGCCGGCCCGAGGGACTAGTGTACGAGCAGTACTTC. This encodes CASSRPEGLVYEQYF.

V and J are TRBV28 and TRBJ1-5; TRBD1 is a possible D gene (6 bases). The ends were cut back, 5 bases at V and 3 bases at J, with 11 bases in the middle. CDR3 length: 14 amino acids. CDR1 and CDR2 (germline): MDHEN, SYDVKM. The CDR3 region is CASSGGQNNQPQHF. DNA for the CDR3: TGTGCCAGCAGTGGCGGACAGAACAATCAGCCCCAGCATTTT.